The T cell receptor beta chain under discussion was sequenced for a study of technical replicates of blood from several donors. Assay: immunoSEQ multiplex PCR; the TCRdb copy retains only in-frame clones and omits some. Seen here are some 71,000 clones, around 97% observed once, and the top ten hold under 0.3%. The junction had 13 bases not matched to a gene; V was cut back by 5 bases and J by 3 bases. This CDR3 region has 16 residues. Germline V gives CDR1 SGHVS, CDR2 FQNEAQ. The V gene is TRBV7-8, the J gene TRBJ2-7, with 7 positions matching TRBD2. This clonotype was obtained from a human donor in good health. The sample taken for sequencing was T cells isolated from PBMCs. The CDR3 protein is CASSVRIAGHNYEQYF. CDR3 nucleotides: TGTGCCAGCAGCGTACGAATAGCGGGCCACAACTACGAGCAGTACTTC.